The text below deals with one T cell receptor (beta chain). Its target is not known. These data are taken from a study of OX40 agonist ivuxolimab in advanced cancers. Germline assignment: CDR1 SGHVS and CDR2 FQNEAQ. This CDR3 has 14 amino acids. Trimming shortened V by 7 bases and J by 7 bases, and 19 bases separated the two germline ends. Study-level points and caveats: Near-lowest levels of clonal expansion characterized partial responders at 0.1-3.0 mg/kg. CD8+ T cells (on average) carried more expanded clones than CD4+ T cells. Still undetermined is the antigen specificity of the expanded peripheral T cells. Some nonresponders likewise displayed low normalized T-cell clonal expansion.

The data were produced by immunoSEQ multiplex PCR, yet TCRdb's version contains in-frame clones alone and is incomplete. The sample has about 24,000 clones; 84% are singletons. The clonotype originates from an adult with an advanced solid tumor such as melanoma, head and neck, liver or kidney cancer. The sequences come from CD4+ or CD8+ T cells sorted from blood, collected in a trial of the OX40 agonist ivuxolimab. This chain links TRBV7-8 with TRBJ1-1; no definite D call. In DNA, the CDR3 is TGTGCCAGCATTTCTAGGGCCCCCGGAGATGAAGCTTTCTTT. Translated: CASISRAPGDEAFF.